The TCR beta chain under discussion was sequenced for a study of cytomegalovirus exposure and HLA in healthy donors. Study information: Earlier, approximately 180 million T cells were analyzed, and some 120 million unique TCR beta sequences were found among them.

Details on this clone: The antigen is not known.

Germline V gene lookup returns CDR1 MRHNA and CDR2 SNTAGT. The V end lost 6 bases, the J end lost 4 bases, and 10 bases lay between the germline ends. This CDR3 is 13 amino acids long. Everyone who donated was a healthy bone marrow donor. Study-level points and caveats: In a later analysis, common viral pathogens appeared linked to several of the most significant clusters.

13 Jbeta primers and 60 Vbeta primers were used for the PCR. Data came from immunoSEQ multiplex PCR; TCRdb stores just in-frame clones and leaves some out. The sample has 59,000 or so clones, just under 75% seen once; the top ten hold about 6.8%. The V gene is TRBV6-4, the J gene TRBJ1-5, with D possibly TRBD1 on 6 matching bases. The sample consisted of PBMCs. The TCR comes from a man aged 30 to 39 in good health and CMV-seropositive. The CDR3 here is CASSPDRNQPQHF. The CDR3 DNA reads TGTGCCAGCAGCCCCGACAGGAATCAGCCCCAGCATTTT.